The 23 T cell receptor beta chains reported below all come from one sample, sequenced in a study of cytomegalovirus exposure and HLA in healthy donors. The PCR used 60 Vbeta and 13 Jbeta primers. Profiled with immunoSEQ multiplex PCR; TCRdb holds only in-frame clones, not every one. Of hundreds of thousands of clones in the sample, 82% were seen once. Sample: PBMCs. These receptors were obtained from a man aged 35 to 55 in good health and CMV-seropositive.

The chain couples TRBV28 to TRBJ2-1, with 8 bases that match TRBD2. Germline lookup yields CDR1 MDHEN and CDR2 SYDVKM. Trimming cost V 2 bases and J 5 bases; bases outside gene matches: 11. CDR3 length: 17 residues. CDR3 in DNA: TGTGCCAGCAGTTTAGGGCCGGGACTAGGTTTTGACAATGAGCAGTTCTTC. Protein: CASSLGPGLGFDNEQFF.

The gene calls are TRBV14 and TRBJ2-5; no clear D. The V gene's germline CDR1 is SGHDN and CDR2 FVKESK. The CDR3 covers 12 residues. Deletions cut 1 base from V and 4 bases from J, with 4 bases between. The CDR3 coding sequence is TGTGCCAGCAGCCAAGTAGTAGAGACCCAGTACTTC. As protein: CASSQVVETQYF.

The chain's CDR3 is CASRLDPRGNQPQHF. Here the CDR3 DNA reads TGTGCAAGTCGCTTAGACCCCAGGGGCAATCAGCCCCAGCATTTT. This chain joins TRBV12-2 and TRBJ1-5; TRBD1 is the table's D call, not checked against the DNA. TRBV12-2 has pseudogene status. The CDR3 extends over 15 amino acids.

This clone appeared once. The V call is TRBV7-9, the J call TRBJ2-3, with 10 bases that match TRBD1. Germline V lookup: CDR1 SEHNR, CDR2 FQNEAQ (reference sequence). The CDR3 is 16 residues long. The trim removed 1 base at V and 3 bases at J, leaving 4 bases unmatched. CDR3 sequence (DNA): TGTGCCAGCAGCTTAGGTGGGACAGGGGCGACAGATACGCAGTATTTT. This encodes CASSLGGTGATDTQYF.

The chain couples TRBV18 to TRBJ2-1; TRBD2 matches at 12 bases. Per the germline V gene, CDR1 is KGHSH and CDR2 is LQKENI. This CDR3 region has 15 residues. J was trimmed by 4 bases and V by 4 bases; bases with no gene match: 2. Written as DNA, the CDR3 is TGTGCCAGCTCACAGACTAGCGGGAGATACAATGAGCAGTTCTTC. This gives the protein CASSQTSGRYNEQFF.

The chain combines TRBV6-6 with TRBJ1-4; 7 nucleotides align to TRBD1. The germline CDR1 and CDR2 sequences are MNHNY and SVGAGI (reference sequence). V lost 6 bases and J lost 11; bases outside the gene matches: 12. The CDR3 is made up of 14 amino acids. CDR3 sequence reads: CASSRDSTRPKLFF. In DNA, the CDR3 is TGTGCCAGCAGCCGGGACAGCACGAGGCCGAAACTGTTTTTT.

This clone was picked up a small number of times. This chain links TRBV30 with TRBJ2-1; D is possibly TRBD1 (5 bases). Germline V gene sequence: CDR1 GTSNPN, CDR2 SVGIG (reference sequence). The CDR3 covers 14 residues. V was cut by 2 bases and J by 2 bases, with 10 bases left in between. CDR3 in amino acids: CAWSLGEAYNEQFF. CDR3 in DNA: TGTGCCTGGAGTCTAGGGGAAGCCTACAATGAGCAGTTCTTC.

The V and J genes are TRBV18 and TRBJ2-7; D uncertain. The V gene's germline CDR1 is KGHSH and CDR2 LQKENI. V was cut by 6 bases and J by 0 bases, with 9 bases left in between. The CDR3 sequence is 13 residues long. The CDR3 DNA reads TGTGCCAGCTCCTCGACAAACTCCTACGAGCAGTACGTC. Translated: CASSSTNSYEQYV.

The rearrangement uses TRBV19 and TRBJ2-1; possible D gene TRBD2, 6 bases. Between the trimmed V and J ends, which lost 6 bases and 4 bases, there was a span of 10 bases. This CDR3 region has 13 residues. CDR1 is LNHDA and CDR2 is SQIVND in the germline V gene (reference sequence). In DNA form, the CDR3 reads TGTGCCAGTAGCGGGAGTCGTTACAATGAGCAGTTCTTC. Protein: CASSGSRYNEQFF.

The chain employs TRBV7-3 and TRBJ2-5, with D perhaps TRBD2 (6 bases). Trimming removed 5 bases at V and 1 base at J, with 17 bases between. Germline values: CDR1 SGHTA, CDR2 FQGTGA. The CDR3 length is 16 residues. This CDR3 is CASSPKGAGSQETQYF. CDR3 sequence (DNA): TGTGCCAGCAGCCCTAAGGGAGCGGGTAGCCAAGAGACCCAGTACTTC.

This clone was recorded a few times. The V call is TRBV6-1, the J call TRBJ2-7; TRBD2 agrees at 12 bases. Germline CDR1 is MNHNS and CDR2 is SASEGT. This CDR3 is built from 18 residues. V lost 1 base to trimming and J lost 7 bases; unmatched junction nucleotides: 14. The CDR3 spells CASSEGGLAGLPTGEQYV. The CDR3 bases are TGTGCCAGCAGTGAAGGCGGACTAGCGGGGCTTCCCACTGGAGAGCAGTACGTC.

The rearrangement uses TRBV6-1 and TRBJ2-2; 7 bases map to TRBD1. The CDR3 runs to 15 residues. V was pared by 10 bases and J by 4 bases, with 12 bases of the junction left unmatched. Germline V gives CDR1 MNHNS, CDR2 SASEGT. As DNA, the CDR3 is TGTGCCACTCAATCCGGGACAGACTTCACCGGGGAGCTGTTTTTT. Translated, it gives CATQSGTDFTGELFF.

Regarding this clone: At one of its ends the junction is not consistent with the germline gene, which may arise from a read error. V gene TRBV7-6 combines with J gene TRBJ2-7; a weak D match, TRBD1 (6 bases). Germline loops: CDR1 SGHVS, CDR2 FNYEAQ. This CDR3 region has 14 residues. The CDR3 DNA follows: TGTGCCAGCAGCTTAGCCAGGGGAGCCTACGAGCAGTGCTTC. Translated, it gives CASSLARGAYEQCF.

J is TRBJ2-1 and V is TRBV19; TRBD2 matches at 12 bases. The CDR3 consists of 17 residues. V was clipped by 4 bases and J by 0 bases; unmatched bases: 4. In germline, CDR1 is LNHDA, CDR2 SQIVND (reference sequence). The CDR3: CASSKASGRDSYNEQFF. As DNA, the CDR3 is TGTGCCAGTAGTAAAGCTAGCGGGAGGGACTCCTACAATGAGCAGTTCTTC.

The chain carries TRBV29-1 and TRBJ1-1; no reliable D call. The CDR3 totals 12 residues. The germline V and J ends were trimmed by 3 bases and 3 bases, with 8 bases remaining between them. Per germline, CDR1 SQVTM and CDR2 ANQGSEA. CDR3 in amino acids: CSVEEDYTEAFF. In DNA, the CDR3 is TGCAGCGTTGAGGAGGATTACACTGAAGCTTTCTTT.

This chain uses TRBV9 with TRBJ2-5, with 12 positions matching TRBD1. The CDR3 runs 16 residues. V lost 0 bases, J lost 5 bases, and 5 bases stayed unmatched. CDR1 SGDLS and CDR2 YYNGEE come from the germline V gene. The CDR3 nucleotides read TGTGCCAGCAGCGTAGGGGACAGGGGGCTTAGGGAGACCCAGTACTTC. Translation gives CASSVGDRGLRETQYF. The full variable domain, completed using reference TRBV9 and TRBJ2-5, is DSGVTQTPKHLITATGQRVTLRCSPRSGDLSVYWYQQSLDQGLQFLIQYYNGEERAKGNILERFSAQQFPDLHSELNLSSLELGDSALYFCASSVGDRGLRETQYFGPGTRLLVL.

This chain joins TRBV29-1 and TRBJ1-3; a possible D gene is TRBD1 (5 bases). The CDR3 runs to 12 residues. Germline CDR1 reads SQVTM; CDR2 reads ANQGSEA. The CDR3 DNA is TGCAGTCTCAAGGGGCCTGGAAACACCATATATTTT. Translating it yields CSLKGPGNTIYF. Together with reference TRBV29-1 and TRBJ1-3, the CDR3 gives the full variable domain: SAVISQKPSRDICQRGTSLTIQCQVDSQVTMMFWYRQQPGQSLTLIATANQGSEATYESGFVIDKFPISRPNLTFSTLTVSNMSPEDSSIYLCSLKGPGNTIYFGEGSWLTVV.

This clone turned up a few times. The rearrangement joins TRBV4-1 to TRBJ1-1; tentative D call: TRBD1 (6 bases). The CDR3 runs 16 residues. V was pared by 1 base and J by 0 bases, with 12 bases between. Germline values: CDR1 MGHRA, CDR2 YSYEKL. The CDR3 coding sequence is TGCGCCAGCAGCCAAGGGCCCACAGGGCTGAACACTGAAGCTTTCTTT. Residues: CASSQGPTGLNTEAFF.

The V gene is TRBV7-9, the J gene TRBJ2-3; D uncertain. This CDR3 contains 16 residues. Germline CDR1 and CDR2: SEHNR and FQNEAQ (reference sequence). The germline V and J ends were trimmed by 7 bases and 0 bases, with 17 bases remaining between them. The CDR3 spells CASNPNKYSSTDTQYF. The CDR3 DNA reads TGTGCCAGCAACCCCAACAAGTACAGTAGCACAGATACGCAGTATTTT.

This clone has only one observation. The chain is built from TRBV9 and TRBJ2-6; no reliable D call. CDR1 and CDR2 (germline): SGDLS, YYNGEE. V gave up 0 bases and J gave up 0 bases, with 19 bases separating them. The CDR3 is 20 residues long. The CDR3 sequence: CASSVVSSEARSSGANVLTF. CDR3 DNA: TGTGCCAGCAGCGTAGTCTCTTCCGAGGCACGCAGCTCTGGGGCCAACGTCCTGACTTTC.

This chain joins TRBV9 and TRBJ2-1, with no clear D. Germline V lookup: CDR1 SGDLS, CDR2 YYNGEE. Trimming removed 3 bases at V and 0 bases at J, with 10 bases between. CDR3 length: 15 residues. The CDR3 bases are TGTGCCAGCAGCGGTACTACCTCCTCCTACAATGAGCAGTTCTTC. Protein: CASSGTTSSYNEQFF.

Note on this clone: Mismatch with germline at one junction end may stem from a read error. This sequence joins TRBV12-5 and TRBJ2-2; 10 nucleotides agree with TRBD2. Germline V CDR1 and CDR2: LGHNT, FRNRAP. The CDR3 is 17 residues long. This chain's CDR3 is CASGLVLAGINTRELFF. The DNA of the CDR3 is TGTGCTAGTGGTTTGGTACTAGCGGGAATAAACACCAGGGAGCTGTTTTTT.

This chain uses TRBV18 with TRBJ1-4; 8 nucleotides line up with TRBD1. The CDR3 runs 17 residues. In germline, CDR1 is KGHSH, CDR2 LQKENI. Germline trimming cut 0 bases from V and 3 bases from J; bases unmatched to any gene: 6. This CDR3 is CASSPPRQGTANEKLFF. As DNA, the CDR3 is TGTGCCAGCTCACCACCAAGACAGGGGACGGCTAATGAAAAACTGTTTTTT.